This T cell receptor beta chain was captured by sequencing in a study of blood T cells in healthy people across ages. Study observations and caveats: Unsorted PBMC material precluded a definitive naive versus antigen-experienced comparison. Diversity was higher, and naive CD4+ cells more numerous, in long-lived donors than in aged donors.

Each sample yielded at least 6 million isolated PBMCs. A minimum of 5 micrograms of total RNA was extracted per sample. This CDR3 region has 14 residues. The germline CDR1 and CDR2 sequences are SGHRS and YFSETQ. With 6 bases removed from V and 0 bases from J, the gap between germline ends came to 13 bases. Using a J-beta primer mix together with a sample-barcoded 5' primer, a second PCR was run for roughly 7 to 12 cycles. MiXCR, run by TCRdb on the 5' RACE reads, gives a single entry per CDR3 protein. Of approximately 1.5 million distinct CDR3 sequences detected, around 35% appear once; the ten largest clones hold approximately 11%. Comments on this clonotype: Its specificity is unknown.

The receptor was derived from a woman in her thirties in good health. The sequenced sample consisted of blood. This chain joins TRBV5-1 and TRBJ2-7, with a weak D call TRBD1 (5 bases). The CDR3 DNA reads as TGCGCCAGCACGCCCACAGGCAGCTCCTACGAGCAGTACTTC. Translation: CASTPTGSSYEQYF.